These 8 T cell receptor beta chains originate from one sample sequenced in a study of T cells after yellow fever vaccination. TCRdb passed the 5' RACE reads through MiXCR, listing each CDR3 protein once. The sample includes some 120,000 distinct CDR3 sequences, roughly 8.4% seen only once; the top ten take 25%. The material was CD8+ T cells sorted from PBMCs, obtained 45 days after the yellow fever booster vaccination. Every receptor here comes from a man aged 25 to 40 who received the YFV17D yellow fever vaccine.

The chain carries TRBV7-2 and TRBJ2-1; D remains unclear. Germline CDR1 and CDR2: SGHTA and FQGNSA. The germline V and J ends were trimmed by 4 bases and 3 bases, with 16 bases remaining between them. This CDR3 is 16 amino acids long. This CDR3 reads CASSSEWWSNYNEQFF. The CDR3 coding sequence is TGTGCCAGCAGCTCGGAGTGGTGGAGCAACTACAATGAGCAGTTCTTC. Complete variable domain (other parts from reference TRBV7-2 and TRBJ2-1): GAGVSQSPSNKVTEKGKDVELRCDPISGHTALYWYRQSLGQGLEFLIYFQGNSAPDKSGLPSDRFSAERTGGSVSTLTIQRTQQEDSAVYLCASSSEWWSNYNEQFFGPGTRLTVL.

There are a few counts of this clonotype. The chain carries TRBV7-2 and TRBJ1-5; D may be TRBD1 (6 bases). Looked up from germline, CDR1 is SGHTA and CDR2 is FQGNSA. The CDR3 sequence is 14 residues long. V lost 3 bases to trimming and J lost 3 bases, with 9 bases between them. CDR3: CASSFRDNNQPQHF. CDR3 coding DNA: TGTGCCAGCAGCTTTAGGGACAACAATCAGCCCCAGCATTTT.

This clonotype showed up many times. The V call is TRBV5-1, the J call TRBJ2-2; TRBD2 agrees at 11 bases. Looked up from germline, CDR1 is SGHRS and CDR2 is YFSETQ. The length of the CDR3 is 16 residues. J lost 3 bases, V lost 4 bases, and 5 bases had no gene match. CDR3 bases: TGCGCCAGCAGCCTAGGGACTAGCGGCTACACCGGGGAGCTGTTTTTT. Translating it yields CASSLGTSGYTGELFF.

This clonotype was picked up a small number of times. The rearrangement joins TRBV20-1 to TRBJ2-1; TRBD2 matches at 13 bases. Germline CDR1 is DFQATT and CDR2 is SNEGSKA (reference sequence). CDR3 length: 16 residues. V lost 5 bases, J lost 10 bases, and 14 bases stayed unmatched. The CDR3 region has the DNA TGCAGTGCTCTGACTAGCGGGAGGTTCGCAGCCGTGGAGCAGTTCTTC. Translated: CSALTSGRFAAVEQFF.

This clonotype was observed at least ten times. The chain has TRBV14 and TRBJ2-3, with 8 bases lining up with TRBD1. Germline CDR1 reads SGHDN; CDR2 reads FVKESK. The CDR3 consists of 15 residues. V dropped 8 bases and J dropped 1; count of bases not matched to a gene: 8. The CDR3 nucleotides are TGTGCCAGCCACCCCACGGGACAGGGCACAGATACGCAGTATTTT. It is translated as CASHPTGQGTDTQYF.

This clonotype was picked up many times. The CDR3 sequence is CASSLSLRNEQFF. The CDR3 DNA reads TGTGCCAGCAGTCTGAGCCTCCGCAATGAGCAGTTCTTC. The chain combines TRBV27 with TRBJ2-1, with D hard to call. The V end lost 5 bases, the J end lost 6 bases, and 11 bases lay between the germline ends. Germline assignment: CDR1 MNHEY and CDR2 SMNVEV (reference sequence). This CDR3 has 13 residues.

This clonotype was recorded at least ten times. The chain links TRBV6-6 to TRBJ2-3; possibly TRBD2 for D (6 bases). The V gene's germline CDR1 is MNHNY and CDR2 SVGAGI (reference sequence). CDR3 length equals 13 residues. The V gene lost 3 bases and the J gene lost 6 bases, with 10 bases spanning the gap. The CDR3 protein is CASSYWGVDTQYF. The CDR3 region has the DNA TGTGCCAGCAGTTATTGGGGGGTTGATACGCAGTATTTT.

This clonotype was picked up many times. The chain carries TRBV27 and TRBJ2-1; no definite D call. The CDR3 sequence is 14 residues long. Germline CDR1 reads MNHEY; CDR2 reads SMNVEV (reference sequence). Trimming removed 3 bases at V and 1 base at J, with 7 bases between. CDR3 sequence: CASSLDPSYNEQFF. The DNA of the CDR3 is TGTGCCAGCAGTTTGGACCCATCCTACAATGAGCAGTTCTTC.